A single sample gave rise to the 3 T cell receptor beta chains below, sequenced in a study of T-cell memory formation after mild COVID-19. MiXCR, run by TCRdb on the 5' RACE reads, gives a single entry per CDR3 protein. The data show about 340,000 distinct CDR3 sequences, with approximately 15% seen just once and more than 20% held by the top ten. The sequenced material came from PBMCs or a T cell subset sorted from them (not recorded which). The receptors come from a man aged 18 to 30 who had mild COVID-19 (a few samples of this study predate the infection). Cell type and time point are not known.

This chain connects TRBV5-5 to TRBJ2-7, with D perhaps TRBD2 (5 bases). This CDR3 has 15 amino acids. V shed 0 bases and J shed 0 bases, with 10 bases lying between them. Germline V gene lookup returns CDR1 SGHKS and CDR2 YYEKEE (reference sequence). The CDR3 protein is CASSLGGSISYEQYV. The CDR3 nucleotides are TGTGCCAGCAGCTTGGGAGGGTCTATCTCCTACGAGCAGTACGTC.

This clonotype was seen many times. This chain connects TRBV12-3 or TRBV12-4 to TRBJ1-6; D call uncertain. The V end lost 5 bases, the J end lost 7 bases, and 9 bases lay between the germline ends. The CDR3 totals 13 residues. This CDR3 is CASSPTGNSPLHF. The CDR3 DNA follows: TGTGCCAGCAGTCCGACTGGGAATTCACCCCTCCACTTT.

V gene TRBV12-3 or TRBV12-4 combines with J gene TRBJ1-2; D may be TRBD1 (5 bases). The CDR3 runs to 11 residues. V gave up 10 bases and J gave up 11 bases, with 17 bases separating them. CDR3 residues: CANLGEGKYTF. The CDR3 nucleotides read TGTGCCAACCTGGGGGAGGGGAAGTACACCTTC.